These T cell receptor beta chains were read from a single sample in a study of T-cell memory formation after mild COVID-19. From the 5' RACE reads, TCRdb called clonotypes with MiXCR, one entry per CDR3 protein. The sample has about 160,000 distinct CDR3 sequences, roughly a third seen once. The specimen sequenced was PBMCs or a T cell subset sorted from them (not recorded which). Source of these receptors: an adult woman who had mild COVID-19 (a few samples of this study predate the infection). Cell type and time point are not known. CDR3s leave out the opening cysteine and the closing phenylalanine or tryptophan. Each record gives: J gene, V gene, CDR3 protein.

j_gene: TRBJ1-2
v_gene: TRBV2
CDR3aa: AGQGGNYGYT

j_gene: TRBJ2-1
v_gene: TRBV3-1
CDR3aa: ASSLAGGGNEQF

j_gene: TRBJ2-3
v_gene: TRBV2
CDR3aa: ASRRLDDTQY

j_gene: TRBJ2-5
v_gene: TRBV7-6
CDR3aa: ASSRPGQTKETQY

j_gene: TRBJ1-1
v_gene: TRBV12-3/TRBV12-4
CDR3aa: ASSFNRGVRETEAF

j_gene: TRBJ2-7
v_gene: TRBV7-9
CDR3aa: ASSLLGAYEQY

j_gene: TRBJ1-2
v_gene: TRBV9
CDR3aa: ASSVGWAGTYGYT

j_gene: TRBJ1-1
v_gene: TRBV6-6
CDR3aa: ASSYTPGNTEAF

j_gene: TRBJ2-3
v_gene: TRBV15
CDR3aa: ATSRDEAGRTDTQY

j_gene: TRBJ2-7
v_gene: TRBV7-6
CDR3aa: ASSLGDRRTYEQY

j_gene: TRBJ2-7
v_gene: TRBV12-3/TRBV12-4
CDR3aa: ASSPRTGRSYEQY

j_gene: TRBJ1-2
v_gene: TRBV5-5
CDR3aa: ASSFVDRSMVYT

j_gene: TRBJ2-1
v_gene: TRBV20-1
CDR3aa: SVTSGPGHEQF

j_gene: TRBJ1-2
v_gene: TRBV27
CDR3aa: ASSLSRDSYGYT

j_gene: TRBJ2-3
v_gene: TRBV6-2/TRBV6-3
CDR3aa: ASRDTTDTQY

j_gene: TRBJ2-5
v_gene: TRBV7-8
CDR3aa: ASSSLLAGARETQY

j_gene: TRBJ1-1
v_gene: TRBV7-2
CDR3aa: ASSSTRGQGATEAF

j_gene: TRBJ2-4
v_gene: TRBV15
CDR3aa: ATSRVAPQGIAKNIQY

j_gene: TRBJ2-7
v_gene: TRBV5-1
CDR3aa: ASSPGQAVGEQY

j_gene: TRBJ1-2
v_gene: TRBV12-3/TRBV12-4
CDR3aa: ASSFRQGNYGYT

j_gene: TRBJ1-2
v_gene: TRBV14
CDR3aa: ASSQDRMDYGYT

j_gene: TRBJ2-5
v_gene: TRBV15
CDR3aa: ATSPSGQVRIETQY

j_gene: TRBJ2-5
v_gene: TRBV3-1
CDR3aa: ASSAGGAGQETQY

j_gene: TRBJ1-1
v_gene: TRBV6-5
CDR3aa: ASSYLKSTEAF

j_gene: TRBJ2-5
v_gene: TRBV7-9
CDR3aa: ASSPTGDSPQETQY

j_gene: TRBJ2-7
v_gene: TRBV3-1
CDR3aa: ASSQGVARYEQY

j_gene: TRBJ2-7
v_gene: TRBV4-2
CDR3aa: ASSQETSYEQY

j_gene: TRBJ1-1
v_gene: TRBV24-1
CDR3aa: ATRRGLNTEAF

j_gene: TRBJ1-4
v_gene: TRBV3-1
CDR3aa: ASSQVGRGVREKLF

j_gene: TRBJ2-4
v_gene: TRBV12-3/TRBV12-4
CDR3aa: ASTGAGARQY

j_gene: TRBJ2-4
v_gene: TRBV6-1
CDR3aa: ASSEQGVGAKNIQY

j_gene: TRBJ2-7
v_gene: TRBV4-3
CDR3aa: ASSQVGSEQY

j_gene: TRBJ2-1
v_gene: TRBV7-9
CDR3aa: ASTQGRLNEQF

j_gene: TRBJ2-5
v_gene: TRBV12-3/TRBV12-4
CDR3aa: ASSSEDRALQY

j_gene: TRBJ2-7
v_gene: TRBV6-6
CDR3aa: ASTSSSGGYYEQY

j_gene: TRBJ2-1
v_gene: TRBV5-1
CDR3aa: ASSPSGRAENEQF

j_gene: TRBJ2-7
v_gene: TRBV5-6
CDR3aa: ASSIGTGYEQY

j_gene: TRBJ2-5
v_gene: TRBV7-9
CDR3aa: ASSLVGGYQETQY

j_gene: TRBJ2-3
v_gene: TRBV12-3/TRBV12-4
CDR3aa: ASSFAAGTTDTQY

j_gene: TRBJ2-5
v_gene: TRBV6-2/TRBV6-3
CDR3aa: ASRAHHDRAKQETQY

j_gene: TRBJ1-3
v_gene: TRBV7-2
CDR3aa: ASSLVHTGTGNTIY

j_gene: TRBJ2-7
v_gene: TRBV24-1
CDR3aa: ATSDLDSYEQY

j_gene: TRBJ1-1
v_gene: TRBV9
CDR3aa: ASSVTGFTEAF

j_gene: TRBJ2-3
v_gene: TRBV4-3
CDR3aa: ASSAGLAYTDTQY

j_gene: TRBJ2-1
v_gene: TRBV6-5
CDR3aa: ASSLLGGRVSYNEQF